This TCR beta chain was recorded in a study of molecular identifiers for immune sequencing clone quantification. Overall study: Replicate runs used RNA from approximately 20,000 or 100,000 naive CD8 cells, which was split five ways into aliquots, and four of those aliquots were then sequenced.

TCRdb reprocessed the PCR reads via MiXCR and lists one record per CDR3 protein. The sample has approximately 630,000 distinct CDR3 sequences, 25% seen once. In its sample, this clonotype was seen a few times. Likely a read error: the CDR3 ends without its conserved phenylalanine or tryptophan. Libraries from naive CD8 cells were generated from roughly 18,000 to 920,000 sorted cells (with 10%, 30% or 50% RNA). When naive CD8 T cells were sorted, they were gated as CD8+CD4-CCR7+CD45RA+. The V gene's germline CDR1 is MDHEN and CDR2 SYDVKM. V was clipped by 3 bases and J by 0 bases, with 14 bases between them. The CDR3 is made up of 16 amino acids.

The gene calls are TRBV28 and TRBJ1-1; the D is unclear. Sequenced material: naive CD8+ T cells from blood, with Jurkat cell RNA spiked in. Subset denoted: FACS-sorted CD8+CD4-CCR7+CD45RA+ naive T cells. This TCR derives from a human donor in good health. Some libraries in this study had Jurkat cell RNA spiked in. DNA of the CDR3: TGTGCCAGCAGTTTTTCCCAAGACAAATTGAACACTGAAGCTTTCCTT. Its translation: CASSFSQDKLNTEAFL.